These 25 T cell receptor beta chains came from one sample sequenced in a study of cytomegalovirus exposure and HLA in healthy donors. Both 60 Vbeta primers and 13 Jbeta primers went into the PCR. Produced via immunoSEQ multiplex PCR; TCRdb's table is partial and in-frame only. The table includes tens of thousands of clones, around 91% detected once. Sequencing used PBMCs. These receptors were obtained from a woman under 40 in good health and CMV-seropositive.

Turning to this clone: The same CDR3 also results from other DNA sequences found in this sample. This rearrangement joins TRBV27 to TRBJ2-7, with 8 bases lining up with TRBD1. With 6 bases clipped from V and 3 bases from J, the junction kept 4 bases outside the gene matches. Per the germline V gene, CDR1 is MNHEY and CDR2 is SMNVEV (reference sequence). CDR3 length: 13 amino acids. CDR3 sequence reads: CASSRTGGYEQYF. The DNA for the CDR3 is TGTGCCAGCAGCCGCACAGGGGGCTACGAGCAGTACTTC.

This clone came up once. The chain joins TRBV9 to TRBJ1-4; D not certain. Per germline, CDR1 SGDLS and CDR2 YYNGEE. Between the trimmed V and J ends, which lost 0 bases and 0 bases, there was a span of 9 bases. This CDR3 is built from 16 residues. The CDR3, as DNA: TGTGCCAGCAGCGTAGAAGCAGGTTCAACTAATGAAAAACTGTTTTTT. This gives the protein CASSVEAGSTNEKLFF.

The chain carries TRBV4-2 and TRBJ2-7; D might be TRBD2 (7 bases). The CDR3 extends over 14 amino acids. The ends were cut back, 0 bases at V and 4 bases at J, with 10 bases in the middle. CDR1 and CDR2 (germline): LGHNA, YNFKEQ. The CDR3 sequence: CASSQERGGYEQYF. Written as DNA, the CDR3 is TGTGCCAGCAGCCAAGAAAGGGGGGGATACGAGCAGTACTTC.

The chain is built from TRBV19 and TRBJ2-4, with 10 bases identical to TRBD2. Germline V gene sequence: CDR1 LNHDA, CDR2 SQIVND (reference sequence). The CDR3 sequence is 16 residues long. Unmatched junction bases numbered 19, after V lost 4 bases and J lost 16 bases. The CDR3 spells CASSTVSSGSKSKSYF. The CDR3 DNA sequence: TGTGCCAGTAGTACGGTCTCTAGCGGGAGCAAAAGCAAAAGTTACTTC.

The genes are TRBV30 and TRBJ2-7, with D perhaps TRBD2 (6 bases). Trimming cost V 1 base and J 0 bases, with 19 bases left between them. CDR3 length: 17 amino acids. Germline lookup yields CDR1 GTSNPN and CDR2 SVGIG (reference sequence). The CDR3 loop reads CAWSAYRDFISSYEQYF. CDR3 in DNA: TGTGCCTGGAGTGCTTACCGGGACTTCATAAGCTCCTACGAGCAGTACTTC.

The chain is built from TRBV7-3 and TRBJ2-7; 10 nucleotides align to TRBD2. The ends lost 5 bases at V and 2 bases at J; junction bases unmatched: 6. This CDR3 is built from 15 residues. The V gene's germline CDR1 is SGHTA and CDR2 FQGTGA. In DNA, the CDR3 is TGTGCCAGCAGCCTTACTAGCGGGACAACCTACGAGCAGTACTTC. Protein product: CASSLTSGTTYEQYF.

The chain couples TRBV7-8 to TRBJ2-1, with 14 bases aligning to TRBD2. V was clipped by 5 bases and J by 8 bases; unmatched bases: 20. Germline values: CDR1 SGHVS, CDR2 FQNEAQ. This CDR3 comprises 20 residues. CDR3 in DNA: TGTGCCAGCAGCCGAACCCGGGGGACTAGCGGGAGTGTAGGGGGGGATGAGCAGTTCTTC. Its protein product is CASSRTRGTSGSVGGDEQFF.

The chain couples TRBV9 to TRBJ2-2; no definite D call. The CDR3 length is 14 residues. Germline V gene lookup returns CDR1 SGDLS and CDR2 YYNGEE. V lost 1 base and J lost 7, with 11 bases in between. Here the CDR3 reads CASSVLPGVGELFF. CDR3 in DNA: TGTGCCAGCAGCGTACTTCCGGGTGTCGGGGAGCTGTTTTTT.

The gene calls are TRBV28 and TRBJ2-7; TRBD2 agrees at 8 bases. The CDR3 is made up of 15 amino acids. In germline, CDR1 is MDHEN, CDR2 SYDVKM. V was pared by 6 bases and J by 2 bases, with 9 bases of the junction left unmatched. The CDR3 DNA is TGTGCCAGCAGGGGGACGGGCGGGAGGACCTACGAGCAGTACTTC. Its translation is CASRGTGGRTYEQYF. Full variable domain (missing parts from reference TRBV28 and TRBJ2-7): DVKVTQSSRYLVKRTGEKVFLECVQDMDHENMFWYRQDPGLGLRLIYFSYDVKMKEKGDIPEGYSVSREKKERFSLILESASTNQTSMYLCASRGTGGRTYEQYFGPGTRLTVT.

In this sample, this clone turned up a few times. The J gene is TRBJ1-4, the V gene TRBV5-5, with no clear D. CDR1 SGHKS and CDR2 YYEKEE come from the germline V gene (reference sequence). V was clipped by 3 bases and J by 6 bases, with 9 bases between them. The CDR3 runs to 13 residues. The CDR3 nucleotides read TGTGCCAGCAGCTCTGGAGGGTATGAAAAACTGTTTTTT. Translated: CASSSGGYEKLFF.

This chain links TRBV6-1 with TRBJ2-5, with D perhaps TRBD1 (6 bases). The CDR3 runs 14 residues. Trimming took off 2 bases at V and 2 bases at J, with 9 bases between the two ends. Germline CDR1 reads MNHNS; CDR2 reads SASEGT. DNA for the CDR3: TGTGCCAGCAGTGAACGAGGACAGCAAGAGACCCAGTACTTC. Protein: CASSERGQQETQYF.

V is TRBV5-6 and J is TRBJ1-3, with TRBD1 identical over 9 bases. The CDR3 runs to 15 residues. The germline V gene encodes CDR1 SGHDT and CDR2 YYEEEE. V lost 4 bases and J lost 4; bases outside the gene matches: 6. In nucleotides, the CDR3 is TGTGCCAGCAGCCCGGACAGGGGAAACGGAAACACCATATATTTT. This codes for CASSPDRGNGNTIYF.

The CDR3 is CASSVAGTSVYEQYF. The DNA of the CDR3 is TGTGCCAGCAGCGTAGCCGGGACTAGCGTCTACGAGCAGTACTTC. This sequence joins TRBV9 and TRBJ2-7, with 10 bases aligning to TRBD2. The V segment lost 0 bases and the J segment 3 bases; nucleotides outside the gene matches: 3. Germline V gene sequence: CDR1 SGDLS, CDR2 YYNGEE. The CDR3 extends over 15 amino acids.

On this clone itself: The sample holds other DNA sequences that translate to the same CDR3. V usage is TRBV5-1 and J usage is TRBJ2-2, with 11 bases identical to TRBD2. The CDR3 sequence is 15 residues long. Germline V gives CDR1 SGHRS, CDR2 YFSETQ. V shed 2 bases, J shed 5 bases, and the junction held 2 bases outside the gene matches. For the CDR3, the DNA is TGCGCCAGCAGCTTAGTAGCGGGAGGGACCGGGGAGCTGTTTTTT. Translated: CASSLVAGGTGELFF.

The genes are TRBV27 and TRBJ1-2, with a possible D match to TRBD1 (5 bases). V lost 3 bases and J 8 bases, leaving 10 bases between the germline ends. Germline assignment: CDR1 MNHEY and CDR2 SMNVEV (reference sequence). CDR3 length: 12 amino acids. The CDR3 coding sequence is TGTGCCAGCAGTTTCGGGCAGGGCGGCTACACCTTC. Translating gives CASSFGQGGYTF.

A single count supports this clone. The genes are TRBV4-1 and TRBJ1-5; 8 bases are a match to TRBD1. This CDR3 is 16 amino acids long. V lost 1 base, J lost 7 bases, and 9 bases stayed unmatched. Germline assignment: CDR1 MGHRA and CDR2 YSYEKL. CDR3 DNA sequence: TGCGCCAGCAGCCAAGTGATCGGACAGGGTGCCCAGCCCCAGCATTTT. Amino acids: CASSQVIGQGAQPQHF.

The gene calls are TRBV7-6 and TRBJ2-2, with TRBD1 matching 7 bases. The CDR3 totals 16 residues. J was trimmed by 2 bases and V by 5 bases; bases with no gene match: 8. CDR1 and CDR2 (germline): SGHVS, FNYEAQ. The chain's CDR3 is CASSAYTGANTGELFF. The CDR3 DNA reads TGTGCCAGCAGCGCGTACACAGGGGCAAACACCGGGGAGCTGTTTTTT.

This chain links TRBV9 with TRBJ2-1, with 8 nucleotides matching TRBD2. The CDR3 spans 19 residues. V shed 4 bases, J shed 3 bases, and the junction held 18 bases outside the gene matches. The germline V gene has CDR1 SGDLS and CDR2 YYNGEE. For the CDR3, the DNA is TGTGCCAGCAGCACCAGGGCAGGGACTAGAGGGACTAGCTACAATGAGCAGTTCTTC. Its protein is CASSTRAGTRGTSYNEQFF.

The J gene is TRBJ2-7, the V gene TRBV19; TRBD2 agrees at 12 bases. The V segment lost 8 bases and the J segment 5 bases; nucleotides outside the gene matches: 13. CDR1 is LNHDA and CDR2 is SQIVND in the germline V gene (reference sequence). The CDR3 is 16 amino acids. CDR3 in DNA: TGTGCCAGTTCGCCAGACCTAGCGGGAGGGATGCACGAGCAGTACTTC. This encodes CASSPDLAGGMHEQYF. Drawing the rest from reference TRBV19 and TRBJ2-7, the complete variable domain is DGGITQSPKYLFRKEGQNVTLSCEQNLNHDAMYWYRQDPGQGLRLIYYSQIVNDFQKGDIAEGYSVSREKKESFPLTVTSAQKNPTAFYLCASSPDLAGGMHEQYFGPGTRLTVT.

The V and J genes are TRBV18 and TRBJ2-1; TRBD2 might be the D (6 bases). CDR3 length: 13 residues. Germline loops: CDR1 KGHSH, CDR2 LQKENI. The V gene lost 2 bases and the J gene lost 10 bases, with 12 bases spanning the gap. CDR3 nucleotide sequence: TGTGCCAGCTCACCAGGAGGGGTTCGGGAGCAGTTCTTC. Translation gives CASSPGGVREQFF.

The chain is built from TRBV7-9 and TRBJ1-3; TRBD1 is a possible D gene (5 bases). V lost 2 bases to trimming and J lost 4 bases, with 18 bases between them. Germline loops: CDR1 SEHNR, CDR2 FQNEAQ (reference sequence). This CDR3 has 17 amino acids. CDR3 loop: CASSLTGTRVFGNTIYF. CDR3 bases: TGTGCCAGCAGCTTAACGGGCACCAGGGTCTTCGGAAACACCATATATTTT.

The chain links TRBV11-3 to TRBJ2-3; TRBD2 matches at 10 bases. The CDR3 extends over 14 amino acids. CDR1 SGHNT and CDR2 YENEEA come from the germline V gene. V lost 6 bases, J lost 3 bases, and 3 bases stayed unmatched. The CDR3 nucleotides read TGTGCCAGCAGTGAGACTAGCGGGACAGATACGCAGTATTTT. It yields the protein CASSETSGTDTQYF. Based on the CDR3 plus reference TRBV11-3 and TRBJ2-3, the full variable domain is EAGVVQSPRYKIIEKKQPVAFWCNPISGHNTLYWYLQNLGQGPELLIRYENEEAVDDSQLPKDRFSAERLKGVDSTLKIQPAELGDSAVYLCASSETSGTDTQYFGPGTRLTVL.

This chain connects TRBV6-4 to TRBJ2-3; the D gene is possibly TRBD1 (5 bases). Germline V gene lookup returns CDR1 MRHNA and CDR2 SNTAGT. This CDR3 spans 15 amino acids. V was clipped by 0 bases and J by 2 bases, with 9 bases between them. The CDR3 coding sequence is TGTGCCAGCAGTGACTCCGGACAAGCCACAGATACGCAGTATTTT. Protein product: CASSDSGQATDTQYF.

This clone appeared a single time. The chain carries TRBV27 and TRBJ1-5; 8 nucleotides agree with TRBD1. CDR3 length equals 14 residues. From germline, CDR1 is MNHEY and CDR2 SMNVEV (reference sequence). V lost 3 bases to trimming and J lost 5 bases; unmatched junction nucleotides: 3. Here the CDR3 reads CASSLGTGHQPQHF. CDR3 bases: TGTGCCAGCAGTTTGGGGACAGGTCATCAGCCCCAGCATTTT.

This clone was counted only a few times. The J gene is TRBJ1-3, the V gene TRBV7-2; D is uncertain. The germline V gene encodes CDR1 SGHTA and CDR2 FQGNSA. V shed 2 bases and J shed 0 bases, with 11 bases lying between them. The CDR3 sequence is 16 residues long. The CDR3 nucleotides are TGTGCCAGCAGCTTACAGCCGCCAGGCTCTGGAAACACCATATATTTT. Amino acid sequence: CASSLQPPGSGNTIYF. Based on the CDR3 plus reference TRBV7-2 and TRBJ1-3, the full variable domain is GAGVSQSPSNKVTEKGKDVELRCDPISGHTALYWYRQSLGQGLEFLIYFQGNSAPDKSGLPSDRFSAERTGGSVSTLTIQRTQQEDSAVYLCASSLQPPGSGNTIYFGEGSWLTVV.